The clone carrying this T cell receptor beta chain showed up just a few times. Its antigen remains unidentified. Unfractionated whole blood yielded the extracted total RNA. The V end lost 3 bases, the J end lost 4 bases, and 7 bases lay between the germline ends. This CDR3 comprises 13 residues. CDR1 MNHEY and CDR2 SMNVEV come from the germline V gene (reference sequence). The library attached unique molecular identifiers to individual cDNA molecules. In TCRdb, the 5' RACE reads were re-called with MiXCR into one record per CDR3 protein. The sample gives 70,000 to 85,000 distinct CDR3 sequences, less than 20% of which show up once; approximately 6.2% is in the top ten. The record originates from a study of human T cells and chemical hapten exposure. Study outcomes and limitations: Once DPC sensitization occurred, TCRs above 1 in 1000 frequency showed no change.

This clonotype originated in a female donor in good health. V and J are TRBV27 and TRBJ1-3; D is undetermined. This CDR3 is CASSFLRGNTIYF. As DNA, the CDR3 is TGTGCCAGCAGTTTTTTGAGAGGAAACACCATATATTTT.